This TCR beta chain was documented in a study of T-cell reconstitution after alpha-beta-depleted transplantation in children. Study conclusions and caveats: Where some patients showed high TCRbeta diversity at day 60, it came from recipient T cells and thymic progenitors that had survived. Newly made T cells mostly supplied T-cell counts and diversity one year after transplant.

Points on this clonotype: Its antigen is not known.

Library preparation (for TCRbeta) was performed with unique molecular identifiers. One entry per CDR3 protein, called by TCRdb with MiXCR from the PCR reads. The table includes about 980,000 distinct CDR3 sequences, roughly 29% detected once. This CDR3 has 17 amino acids. Germline-derived CDR1 and CDR2 are SGHRS and YFSETQ. V was trimmed by 0 bases and J by 3 bases, leaving 19 bases between them. This chain links TRBV5-1 with TRBJ2-7, with D perhaps matching TRBD2 (5 bases). The sequence came from a boy in the first two years of life who had a stem cell transplant for SCID, so the T cells may come from the graft donor. The specimen was PBMCs, mostly from graft donor cells, collected 360 days after TCRalphabeta/CD19-depleted stem cell transplant. CDR3 sequence reads: CASSLAPPLEGIYEQYF. The CDR3 bases are TGCGCCAGCAGCTTGGCCCCACCCCTAGAGGGCATCTACGAGCAGTACTTC.